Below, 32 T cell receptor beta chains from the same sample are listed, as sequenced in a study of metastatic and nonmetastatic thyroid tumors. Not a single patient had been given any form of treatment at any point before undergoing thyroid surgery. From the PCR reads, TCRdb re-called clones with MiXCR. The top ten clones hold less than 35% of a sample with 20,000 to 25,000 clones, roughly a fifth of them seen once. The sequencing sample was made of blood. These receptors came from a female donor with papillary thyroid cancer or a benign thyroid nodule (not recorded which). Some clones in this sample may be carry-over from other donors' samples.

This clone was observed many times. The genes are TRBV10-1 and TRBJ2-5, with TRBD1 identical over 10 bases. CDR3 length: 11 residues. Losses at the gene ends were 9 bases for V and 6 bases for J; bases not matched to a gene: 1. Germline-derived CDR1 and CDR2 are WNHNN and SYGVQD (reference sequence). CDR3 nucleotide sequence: TGCGCCAGGGACAGGGGGAAGACCCAGTACTTC. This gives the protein CARDRGKTQYF.

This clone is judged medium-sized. Here the CDR3 reads CASSAQYYGYTF. CDR3 DNA sequence: TGTGCCAGTAGTGCACAGTACTATGGCTACACCTTC. The genes are TRBV19 and TRBJ1-2; no clear D. With 5 bases removed from V and 3 bases from J, the gap between germline ends came to 7 bases. The CDR3 has 12 residues. Per germline, CDR1 LNHDA and CDR2 SQIVND (reference sequence).

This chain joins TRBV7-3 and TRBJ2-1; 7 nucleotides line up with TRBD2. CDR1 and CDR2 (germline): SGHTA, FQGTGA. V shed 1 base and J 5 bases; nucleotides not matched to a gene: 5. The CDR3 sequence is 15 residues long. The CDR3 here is CASSLSGRGDNEQFF. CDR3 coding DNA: TGTGCCAGCAGCTTAAGCGGGAGAGGGGACAATGAGCAGTTCTTC.

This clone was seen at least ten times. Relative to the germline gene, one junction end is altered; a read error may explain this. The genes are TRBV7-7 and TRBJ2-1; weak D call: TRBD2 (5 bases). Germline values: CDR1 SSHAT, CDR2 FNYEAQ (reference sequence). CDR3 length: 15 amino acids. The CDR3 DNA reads TGTGCTAGCAGCCCGGGAACTCGCTCCTACAATGAGCAGTTCTTC. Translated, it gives CASSPGTRSYNEQFF.

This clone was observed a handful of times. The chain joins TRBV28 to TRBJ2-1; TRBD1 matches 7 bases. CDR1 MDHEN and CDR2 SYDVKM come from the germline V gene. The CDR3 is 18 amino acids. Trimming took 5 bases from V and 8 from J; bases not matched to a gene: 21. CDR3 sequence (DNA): TGTGCCAGCAGTAAGCTCTGGGACAGCTCCAGCATCGACCATGAGCAGTTCTTC. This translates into CASSKLWDSSSIDHEQFF.

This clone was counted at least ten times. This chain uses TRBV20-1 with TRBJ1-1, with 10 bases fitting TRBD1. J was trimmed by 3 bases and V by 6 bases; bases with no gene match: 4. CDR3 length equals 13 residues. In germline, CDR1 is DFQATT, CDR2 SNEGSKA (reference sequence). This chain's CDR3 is CSAKDRGDTEAFF. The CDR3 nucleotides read TGCAGTGCCAAGGACAGGGGGGACACTGAAGCTTTCTTT.

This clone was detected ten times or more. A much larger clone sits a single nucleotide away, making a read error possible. DNA for the CDR3: TGTGCCGGCAGTGAGGGGTTTGGGGGGGGGGCCGTAGAGACCCAGTACTTC. Translation: CAGSEGFGGGAVETQYF. The V and J genes are TRBV6-1 and TRBJ2-5; a weak D match, TRBD2 (7 bases). CDR1 MNHNS and CDR2 SASEGT come from the germline V gene. This CDR3 spans 17 amino acids.

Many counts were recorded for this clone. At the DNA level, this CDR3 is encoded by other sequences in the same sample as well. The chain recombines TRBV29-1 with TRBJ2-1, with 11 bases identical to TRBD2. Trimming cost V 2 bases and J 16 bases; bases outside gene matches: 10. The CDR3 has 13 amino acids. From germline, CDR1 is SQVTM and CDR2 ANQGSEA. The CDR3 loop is CSVEQGLAAKGFF. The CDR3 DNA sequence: TGCAGCGTTGAACAGGGACTAGCGGCCAAAGGATTCTTC.

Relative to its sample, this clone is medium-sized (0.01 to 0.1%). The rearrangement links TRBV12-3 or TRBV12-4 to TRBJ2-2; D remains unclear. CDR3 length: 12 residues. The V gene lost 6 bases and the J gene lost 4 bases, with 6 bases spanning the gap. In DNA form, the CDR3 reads TGTGCCAGCAGCTTGACCACCGGGGAGCTGTTTTTT. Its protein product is CASSLTTGELFF.

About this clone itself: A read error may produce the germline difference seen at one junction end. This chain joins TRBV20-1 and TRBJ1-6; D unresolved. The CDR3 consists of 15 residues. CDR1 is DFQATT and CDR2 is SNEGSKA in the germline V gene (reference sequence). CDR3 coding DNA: TGCAGTGCTAGTGCGGGGTTCGAGATGAACACTGAATCTTTCTTT. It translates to CSASAGFEMNTESFF.

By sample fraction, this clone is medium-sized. CDR3 protein: CASSRDRVYGYTF. CDR3 nucleotide sequence: TGTGCCAGCAGTAGGGACAGGGTCTATGGCTACACCTTC. This chain joins TRBV6-1 and TRBJ1-2; 9 nucleotides align to TRBD1. This CDR3 has 13 residues. Germline V lookup: CDR1 MNHNS, CDR2 SASEGT. The V segment lost 5 bases and the J segment 4 bases; nucleotides outside the gene matches: 2.

CDR3 bases: TGTGCCAGCAGCCAAGATTCGTCACCCCTCCACTTT. Translated, it gives CASSQDSSPLHF. The chain carries TRBV14 and TRBJ1-6; D ambiguous. The CDR3 loop spans 12 amino acids. The ends were cut back, 0 bases at V and 10 bases at J, with 4 bases in the middle. Germline V gene lookup returns CDR1 SGHDN and CDR2 FVKESK.

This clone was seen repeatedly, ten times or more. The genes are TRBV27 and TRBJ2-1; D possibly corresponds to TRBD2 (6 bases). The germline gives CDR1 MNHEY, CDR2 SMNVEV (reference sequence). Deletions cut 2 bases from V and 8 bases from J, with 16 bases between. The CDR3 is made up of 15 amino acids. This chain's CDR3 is CASSLPPGPGDEQFF. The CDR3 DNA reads TGTGCCAGCAGTTTACCCCCGGGCCCGGGGGATGAGCAGTTCTTC.

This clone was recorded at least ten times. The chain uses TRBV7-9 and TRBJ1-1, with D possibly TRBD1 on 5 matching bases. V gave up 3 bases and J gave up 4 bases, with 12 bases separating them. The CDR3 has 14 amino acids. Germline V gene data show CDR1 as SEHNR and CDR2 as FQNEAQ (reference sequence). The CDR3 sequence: CASSFGTSATEAFF. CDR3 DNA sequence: TGTGCCAGCAGCTTTGGGACCTCCGCCACTGAAGCTTTCTTT.

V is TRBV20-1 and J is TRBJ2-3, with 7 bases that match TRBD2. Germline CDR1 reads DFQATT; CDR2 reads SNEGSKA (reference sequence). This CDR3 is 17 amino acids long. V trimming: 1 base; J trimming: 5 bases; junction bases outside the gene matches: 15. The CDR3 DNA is TGCAGTGCTAGAGGGTGGGGGGGTCGGATGAACAAAGATACGCAGTATTTT. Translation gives CSARGWGGRMNKDTQYF.

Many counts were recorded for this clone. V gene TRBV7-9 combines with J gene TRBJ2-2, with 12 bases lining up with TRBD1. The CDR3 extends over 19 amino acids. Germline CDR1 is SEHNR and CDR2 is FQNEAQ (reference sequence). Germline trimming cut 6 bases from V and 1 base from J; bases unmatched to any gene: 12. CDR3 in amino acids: CASSPGDRGRRKNTGELFF. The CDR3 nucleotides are TGTGCCAGCAGTCCCGGGGACAGGGGGCGCCGAAAGAACACCGGGGAGCTGTTTTTT.

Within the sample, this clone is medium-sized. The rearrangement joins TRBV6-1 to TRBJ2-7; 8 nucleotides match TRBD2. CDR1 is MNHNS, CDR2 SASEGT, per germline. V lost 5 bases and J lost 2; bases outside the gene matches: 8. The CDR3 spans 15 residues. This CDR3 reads CASSSGRGGPYEQYF. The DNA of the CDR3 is TGTGCCAGCAGTTCAGGTCGGGGGGGGCCCTACGAGCAGTACTTC.

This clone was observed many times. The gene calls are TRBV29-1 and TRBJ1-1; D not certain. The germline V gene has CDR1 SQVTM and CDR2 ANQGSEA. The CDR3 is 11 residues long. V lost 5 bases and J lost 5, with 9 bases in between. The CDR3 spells CSVTDGTEAFF. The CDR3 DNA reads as TGCAGCGTTACGGACGGAACTGAAGCTTTCTTT.

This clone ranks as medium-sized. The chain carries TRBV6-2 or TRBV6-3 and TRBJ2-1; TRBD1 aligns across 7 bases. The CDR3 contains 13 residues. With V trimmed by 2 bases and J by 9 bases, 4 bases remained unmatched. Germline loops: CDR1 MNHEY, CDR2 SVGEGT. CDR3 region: CASSYPTGTEQFF. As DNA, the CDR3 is TGTGCCAGCAGTTACCCGACAGGGACTGAGCAGTTCTTC.

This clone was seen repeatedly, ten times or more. The CDR3 loop is CASSYTSGRAGELFF. For the CDR3, the DNA is TGTGCCAGCAGCTATACTAGCGGGAGGGCCGGGGAGCTGTTTTTT. This chain connects TRBV12-3 or TRBV12-4 to TRBJ2-2, with TRBD2 matching over 13 bases. The CDR3 runs to 15 residues. Germline trimming cut 6 bases from V and 6 bases from J; bases unmatched to any gene: 4.

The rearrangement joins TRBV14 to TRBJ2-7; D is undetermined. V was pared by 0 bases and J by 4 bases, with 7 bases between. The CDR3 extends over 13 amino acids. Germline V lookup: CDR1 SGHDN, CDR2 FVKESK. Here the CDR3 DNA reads TGTGCCAGCAGCCAAGAGAGGTTTTACGAGCAGTACTTC. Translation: CASSQERFYEQYF.

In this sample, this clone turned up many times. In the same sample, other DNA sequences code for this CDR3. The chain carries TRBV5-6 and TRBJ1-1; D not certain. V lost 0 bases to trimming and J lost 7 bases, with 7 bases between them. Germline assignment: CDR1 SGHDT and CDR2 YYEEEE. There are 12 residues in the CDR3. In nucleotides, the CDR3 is TGTGCCAGCAGCTTGGGGGTCTTTGAAGCTTTCTTT. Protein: CASSLGVFEAFF.

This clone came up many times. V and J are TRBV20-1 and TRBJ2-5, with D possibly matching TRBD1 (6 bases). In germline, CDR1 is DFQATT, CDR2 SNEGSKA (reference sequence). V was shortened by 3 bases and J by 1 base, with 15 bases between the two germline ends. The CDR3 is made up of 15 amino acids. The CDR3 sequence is CSARDSGTLQETQYF. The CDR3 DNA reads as TGCAGTGCTAGGGACTCCGGGACACTCCAAGAGACCCAGTACTTC.

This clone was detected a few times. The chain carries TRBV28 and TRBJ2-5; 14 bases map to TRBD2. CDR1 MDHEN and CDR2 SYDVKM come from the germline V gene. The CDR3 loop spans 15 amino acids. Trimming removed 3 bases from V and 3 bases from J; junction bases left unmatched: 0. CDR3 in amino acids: CASSLTSGGEETQYF. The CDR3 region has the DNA TGTGCCAGCAGTTTGACTAGCGGGGGGGAAGAGACCCAGTACTTC.

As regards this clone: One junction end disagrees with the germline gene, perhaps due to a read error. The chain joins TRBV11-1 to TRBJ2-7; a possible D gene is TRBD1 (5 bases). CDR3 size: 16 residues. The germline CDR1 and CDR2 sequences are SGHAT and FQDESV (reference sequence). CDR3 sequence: CASSSPGWGNPYEQYF. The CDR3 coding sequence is TGTGCCAGTAGCTCCCCCGGGTGGGGCAATCCCTACGAGCAGTACTTC.

CDR3 DNA: TGCAGTGCTAGGGCTCGTCTGGCGGGGGTATCCTACGAGCAGTACTTC. Encoded protein: CSARARLAGVSYEQYF. The chain recombines TRBV20-1 with TRBJ2-7, with 7 bases fitting TRBD2. The length of the CDR3 is 16 residues. Per the germline V gene, CDR1 is DFQATT and CDR2 is SNEGSKA (reference sequence). V shed 3 bases and J 1 base; nucleotides not matched to a gene: 12.

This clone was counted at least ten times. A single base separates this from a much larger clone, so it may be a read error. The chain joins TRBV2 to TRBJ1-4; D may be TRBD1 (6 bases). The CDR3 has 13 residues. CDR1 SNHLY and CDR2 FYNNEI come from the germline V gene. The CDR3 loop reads CASSGRRGEKLSF. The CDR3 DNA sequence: TGTGCCAGCTCCGGGAGAAGGGGGGAAAAACTGTCTTTT.

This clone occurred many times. In DNA form, the CDR3 reads TGCAGTGCGGGACAGGGGATGATGGATCAGCCCCAGCATTTT. Translated: CSAGQGMMDQPQHF. This chain links TRBV20-1 with TRBJ1-5; 10 bases align to TRBD1. The CDR3 has 14 amino acids. Unmatched junction bases numbered 7, after V lost 6 bases and J lost 5 bases. CDR1 DFQATT and CDR2 SNEGSKA come from the germline V gene (reference sequence).

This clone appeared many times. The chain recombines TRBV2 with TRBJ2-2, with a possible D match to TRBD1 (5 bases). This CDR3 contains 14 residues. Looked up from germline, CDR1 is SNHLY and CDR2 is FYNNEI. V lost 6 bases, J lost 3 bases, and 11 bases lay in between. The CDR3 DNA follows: TGTGCCAGCAGCGTTATAGGGGACACCGGGGAGCTGTTTTTT. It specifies CASSVIGDTGELFF.

The CDR3 protein is CASSIKGGAKPQHF. Here the CDR3 DNA reads TGTGCCAGCAGCATCAAAGGGGGGGCAAAGCCCCAGCATTTT. The rearrangement uses TRBV7-2 and TRBJ1-5; D is possibly TRBD1 (6 bases). The CDR3 sequence is 14 residues long. V lost 5 bases and J lost 8, with 16 bases in between. Per germline, CDR1 SGHTA and CDR2 FQGNSA.

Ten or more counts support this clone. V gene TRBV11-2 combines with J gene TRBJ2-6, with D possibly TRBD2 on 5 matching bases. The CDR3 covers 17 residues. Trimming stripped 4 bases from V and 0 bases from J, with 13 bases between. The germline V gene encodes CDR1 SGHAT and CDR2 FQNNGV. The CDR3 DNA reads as TGTGCCAGCAGCTCCCCTAGAGGGCACTCTGGGGCCAACGTCCTGACTTTC. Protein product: CASSSPRGHSGANVLTF. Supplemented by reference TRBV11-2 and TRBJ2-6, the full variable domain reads EAGVAQSPRYKIIEKRQSVAFWCNPISGHATLYWYQQILGQGPKLLIQFQNNGVVDDSQLPKDRFSAERLKGVDSTLKIQPAKLEDSAVYLCASSSPRGHSGANVLTFGAGSRLTVL.

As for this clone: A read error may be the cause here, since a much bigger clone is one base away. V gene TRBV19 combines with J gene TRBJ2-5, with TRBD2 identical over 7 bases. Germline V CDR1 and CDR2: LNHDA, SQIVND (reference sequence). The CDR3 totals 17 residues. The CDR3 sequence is CASSLTTAGRGQETKYF. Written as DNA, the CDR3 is TGTGCCAGTAGCTTAACCACAGCGGGGCGGGGCCAAGAGACCAAGTACTTC.